These T cell receptor beta chains were read from a single sample in a study of blood T cell repertoires in COVID-19. Only in-frame clones appear in the TCRdb table, and some are missing; sequencing was by immunoSEQ multiplex PCR. The sample consists of around 210,000 clones, roughly 80% of them appearing once. The sample taken for sequencing was peripheral blood. All receptors come from a woman aged 80 or over with COVID-19, enrolled during active disease. Both conserved end residues are part of each CDR3. Fields, in order: CDR3 length, J gene, V gene, CDR3 protein.

cdr3_length: 14; j_call: TRBJ1-3; v_call: TRBV5-1; cdr3_aa: CASRPTGGGNTIYF
cdr3_length: 16; j_call: TRBJ1-5; v_call: TRBV6-1; cdr3_aa: CASSGQGARINQPQHF
cdr3_length: 12; j_call: TRBJ2-3; v_call: TRBV7-2; cdr3_aa: CASSLIRDTQYF
cdr3_length: 16; j_call: TRBJ1-5; v_call: TRBV6-5; cdr3_aa: CASSYWREESNQSQHF
cdr3_length: 14; j_call: TRBJ1-2; v_call: TRBV3-1/TRBV3-2; cdr3_aa: CASSQDRGVYGYTF
cdr3_length: 15; j_call: TRBJ2-1; v_call: TRBV6-1; cdr3_aa: CASSELTGSYNEQFF
cdr3_length: 17; j_call: TRBJ1-1; v_call: TRBV5-8; cdr3_aa: CASSPGGAQGENTEAFF
cdr3_length: 14; j_call: TRBJ2-1; v_call: TRBV29-1; cdr3_aa: CSVVEGGAMNEQFF
cdr3_length: 18; j_call: TRBJ2-4; v_call: TRBV18; cdr3_aa: CASSPPGGTGGVGNIQYF
cdr3_length: 14; j_call: TRBJ2-2; v_call: TRBV2; cdr3_aa: CASSKGLLTGELFF
cdr3_length: 13; j_call: TRBJ2-1; v_call: TRBV9; cdr3_aa: CASSLTSSFEQFF
cdr3_length: 15; j_call: TRBJ1-6; v_call: TRBV2; cdr3_aa: CASSGGSSYNSPLHF
cdr3_length: 17; j_call: TRBJ1-3; v_call: TRBV5-6; cdr3_aa: CASSPLDRAFSGNTIYF
cdr3_length: 12; j_call: TRBJ1-2; v_call: TRBV15; cdr3_aa: CATSRQDYGYTF
cdr3_length: 16; j_call: TRBJ1-4; v_call: TRBV11-2; cdr3_aa: CASSLDLRGAREKLFF
cdr3_length: 13; j_call: TRBJ2-1; v_call: TRBV5-1; cdr3_aa: CASSLAARNEQFF
cdr3_length: 15; j_call: TRBJ1-2; v_call: TRBV5-1; cdr3_aa: CASSPGDRGADGYTF
cdr3_length: 16; j_call: TRBJ2-1; v_call: TRBV5-1; cdr3_aa: CASSLEGQGWLDEQFF
cdr3_length: 11; j_call: TRBJ2-7; v_call: TRBV25-1; cdr3_aa: CASSVLYEQYF
cdr3_length: 14; j_call: TRBJ1-3; v_call: TRBV7-9; cdr3_aa: CASKPDNSGNTIYF
cdr3_length: 16; j_call: TRBJ2-6; v_call: TRBV5-4; cdr3_aa: CASNREGRSGANVLTF
cdr3_length: 15; j_call: TRBJ2-3; v_call: TRBV5-1; cdr3_aa: CASSDPGGVQDTQYF
cdr3_length: 13; j_call: TRBJ2-2; v_call: TRBV2; cdr3_aa: CAGQLDYTGELFF
cdr3_length: 13; j_call: TRBJ2-7; v_call: TRBV18; cdr3_aa: CASSPPAPYEQYF
cdr3_length: 20; j_call: TRBJ1-1; v_call: TRBV30; cdr3_aa: CAWSVRGQGRRRGMNTEAFF
cdr3_length: 19; j_call: TRBJ2-2; v_call: TRBV5-6; cdr3_aa: CASSPRRVLSYGDTGELFF
cdr3_length: 17; j_call: TRBJ2-6; v_call: TRBV7-3; cdr3_aa: CASAARPLSSGANVLTF
cdr3_length: 13; j_call: TRBJ1-1; v_call: TRBV28; cdr3_aa: CASSPRVNTEAFF
cdr3_length: 15; j_call: TRBJ1-2; v_call: TRBV7-9; cdr3_aa: CASSSGQSTNYGYTF
cdr3_length: 13; j_call: TRBJ1-2; v_call: TRBV3-1/TRBV3-2; cdr3_aa: CASSQGGFDGYTF
cdr3_length: 16; j_call: TRBJ1-6; v_call: TRBV18; cdr3_aa: CASSPDQGSYNSPLHF
cdr3_length: 16; j_call: TRBJ2-3; v_call: TRBV2; cdr3_aa: CASRAPSNRQFGTQYF
cdr3_length: 12; j_call: TRBJ2-1; v_call: TRBV2; cdr3_aa: CASSAQLPVQFF
cdr3_length: 14; j_call: TRBJ2-1; v_call: TRBV2; cdr3_aa: CANLRLANYNEQFF
cdr3_length: 16; j_call: TRBJ1-1; v_call: TRBV18; cdr3_aa: CASSPSGGRANTEAFF